This TCR beta chain emerged from a study of blood T cell repertoires in COVID-19. Authors' analysis steps: Estimated nucleated cell counts came from reference gene primer amplification. The assay was immunoSEQ multiplex PCR, and TCRdb's table has in-frame clones only and misses some. For V, J and clone size, that table is used; D and trimming come from the DNA. Of some 200,000 clones in the sample, more than 80% were seen once. The CDR3 runs 14 residues. V lost 4 bases to trimming and J lost 3 bases, with 12 bases between them. The germline V gene encodes CDR1 MNHEY and CDR2 SMNVEV (reference sequence).

The sequence was collected from a woman aged 60-70 years with acute or convalescent COVID-19. The sequenced sample was peripheral blood. The J gene is TRBJ1-1, the V gene TRBV27; tentative D call: TRBD1 (6 bases). The CDR3 coding sequence is TGTGCCAGCAGTTCCAATACAGGGTACACTGAAGCTTTCTTT. As protein: CASSSNTGYTEAFF.